Presented here are 17 T cell receptor beta chains from one specimen sequenced in a study of control samples from healthy donors and cancer patients (TCRdb year 2020). Library preparation used the immunoSEQ multiplex PCR assay. Here the immuneACCESS table is served through TCRdb, limited to in-frame sequences with V and J called. Missing clones are a known gap in these copies; in checked studies unresolved V genes cover under half, and the rest lacks a known reason. Here the sample has about 120,000 clones; over 75% occur a single time. Jointly, the top ten make up around 1.7% of the sample. Specimen: blood. The receptors originated from a young man in good health.

The CDR3 protein is CASSYSTGGWTGELFF. In nucleotides, the CDR3 is TGTGCCAGCAGTTACTCGACCGGGGGTTGGACCGGGGAGCTGTTTTTT. The chain employs TRBV6-5 and TRBJ2-2; TRBD2 is a possible D gene (6 bases). The CDR3 is 16 amino acids. Germline V CDR1 and CDR2: MNHEY, SVGAGI. Trimming cost V 0 bases and J 5 bases, with 13 bases left between them.

The rearrangement links TRBV6-1 to TRBJ2-3; TRBD1 might be the D (6 bases). The CDR3 contains 12 residues. The V end was cut by 6 bases, the J end by 8 bases, with 12 bases between. Germline V gene data show CDR1 as MNHNS and CDR2 as SASEGT. The CDR3 sequence is CASRDVGGTQYF. The CDR3 DNA reads as TGTGCCAGCAGGGATGTAGGGGGTACGCAGTATTTT.

This clone was seen more than once but under ten times. The chain uses TRBV5-6 and TRBJ1-1; no firm D call. V lost 5 bases and J lost 0, with 11 bases in between. The CDR3 runs 14 residues. Germline-derived CDR1 and CDR2 are SGHDT and YYEEEE. The chain's CDR3 is CASRAQLMNTEAFF. Here the CDR3 DNA reads TGTGCCAGCAGGGCACAGTTGATGAACACTGAAGCTTTCTTT.

The V call is TRBV7-2, the J call TRBJ2-7; the D is unclear. The CDR3 extends over 14 amino acids. Germline-derived CDR1 and CDR2 are SGHTA and FQGNSA. Trimming removed 1 base from V and 1 base from J, with 8 bases in between. The CDR3 DNA sequence: TGTGCCAGCAGCTTAGGGCCAAGATCCTACGAGCAGTACTTC. Translating gives CASSLGPRSYEQYF.

The gene calls are TRBV7-9 and TRBJ1-6, with 10 bases matching TRBD1. This CDR3 is 16 amino acids long. The ends lost 0 bases at V and 10 bases at J; junction bases unmatched: 6. From germline, CDR1 is SEHNR and CDR2 FQNEAQ (reference sequence). As DNA, the CDR3 is TGTGCCAGCAGCTTAGCGGGGACAGGGGAAGGATCACCCCTCCACTTT. It is translated as CASSLAGTGEGSPLHF.

This chain links TRBV11-2 with TRBJ1-3, with 8 bases matching TRBD1. The CDR3 has 13 residues. Germline-derived CDR1 and CDR2 are SGHAT and FQNNGV. V lost 5 bases to trimming and J lost 4 bases; unmatched junction nucleotides: 1. This CDR3 is CASSRDRGNTIYF. Written as DNA, the CDR3 is TGTGCCAGCAGCCGGGACAGGGGAAACACCATATATTTT.

The chain combines TRBV5-8 with TRBJ1-5; no clear D gene. Germline CDR1 is SGHTS and CDR2 is YDEGEE. The V gene lost 0 bases and the J gene lost 0 bases, with 7 bases spanning the gap. CDR3 length: 15 amino acids. This CDR3 reads CASSLGHHSNQPQHF. The DNA of the CDR3 is TGTGCCAGCAGCTTGGGGCATCATAGCAATCAGCCCCAGCATTTT.

This chain links TRBV28 with TRBJ2-1; D not resolved. Deletions cut 4 bases from V and 7 bases from J, with 5 bases between. Looked up from germline, CDR1 is MDHEN and CDR2 is SYDVKM. The CDR3 is 11 residues long. CDR3 loop: CASSSANEQFF. The CDR3 DNA is TGTGCCAGCAGTTCGGCTAATGAGCAGTTCTTC.

CDR3 region: CASSPWGEAFF. CDR3 in DNA: TGTGCCAGCAGCCCCTGGGGTGAAGCTTTCTTT. The chain links TRBV11-2 to TRBJ1-1, with unresolved D. The germline V gene encodes CDR1 SGHAT and CDR2 FQNNGV. The CDR3 is 11 residues long. V was shortened by 5 bases and J by 7 bases, with 8 bases between the two germline ends. Full variable domain (missing parts from reference TRBV11-2 and TRBJ1-1): EAGVAQSPRYKIIEKRQSVAFWCNPISGHATLYWYQQILGQGPKLLIQFQNNGVVDDSQLPKDRFSAERLKGVDSTLKIQPAKLEDSAVYLCASSPWGEAFFGQGTRLTVV.

The chain joins TRBV27 to TRBJ1-4; D ambiguous. Germline-derived CDR1 and CDR2 are MNHEY and SMNVEV (reference sequence). The length of the CDR3 is 14 residues. The V end lost 6 bases, the J end lost 7 bases, and 15 bases lay between the germline ends. CDR3 nucleotide sequence: TGTGCCAGCAGCTCGCCAGGACGGGGTGAAAAACTGTTTTTT. This encodes CASSSPGRGEKLFF.

This chain joins TRBV11-3 and TRBJ2-1; D call uncertain. This CDR3 is 15 amino acids long. Germline V gene sequence: CDR1 SGHNT, CDR2 YENEEA. Trimming took 1 base from V and 2 from J, leaving 9 bases between them. The CDR3 region has the DNA TGTGCCAGCAGCTTAGGTGGCGAGGCCTACAATGAGCAGTTCTTC. This gives the protein CASSLGGEAYNEQFF.

This chain joins TRBV7-3 and TRBJ1-1; D is ambiguous. Trimming took 1 base from V and 4 from J, leaving 7 bases between them. From germline, CDR1 is SGHTA and CDR2 FQGTGA. CDR3 length: 13 residues. CDR3: CASSLMGGTEAFF. The CDR3 nucleotides read TGTGCCAGCAGCTTAATGGGAGGCACTGAAGCTTTCTTT.

Comments on this clone: Other nucleotide sequences in the sample specify the same CDR3. CDR3 in amino acids: CAWSVRGGSYEQYF. The CDR3 DNA follows: TGTGCCTGGAGTGTACGGGGTGGGTCCTACGAGCAGTACTTC. The rearrangement uses TRBV30 and TRBJ2-7; perhaps TRBD2 as D (5 bases). V was shortened by 0 bases and J by 1 base, with 10 bases between the two germline ends. This CDR3 is built from 14 residues. CDR1 and CDR2 from the germline V gene are GTSNPN and SVGIG (reference sequence).

J is TRBJ1-2 and V is TRBV27; 8 nucleotides align to TRBD1. This CDR3 comprises 11 residues. The germline gives CDR1 MNHEY, CDR2 SMNVEV (reference sequence). The trim removed 9 bases at V and 8 bases at J, leaving 5 bases unmatched. Here the CDR3 DNA reads TGTGCCAGTCGACAGGGGACAGGCTACACCTTC. It is translated as CASRQGTGYTF.

This clone has at least ten counts. The V and J genes are TRBV7-3 and TRBJ1-2; D is unresolved. Trimming shortened V by 1 base and J by 8 bases, and 20 bases separated the two germline ends. The CDR3 is 16 residues long. In germline, CDR1 is SGHTA, CDR2 FQGTGA. The CDR3 spells CASSLSPAGSSTGYTF. The CDR3 bases are TGTGCCAGCAGCTTAAGCCCGGCGGGCTCCTCGACCGGCTACACCTTC.

The chain combines TRBV3-1 (or the pseudogene TRBV3-2) with TRBJ2-5, with 7 positions matching TRBD2. Per germline, CDR1 LGHDT and CDR2 YNNKEL (reference sequence). The CDR3 runs to 12 residues. The V segment lost 7 bases and the J segment 5 bases; nucleotides outside the gene matches: 4. The CDR3: CASTLGRETQYF. CDR3 DNA: TGTGCCAGCACACTCGGGAGGGAGACCCAGTACTTC.

In nucleotides, the CDR3 is TGTGCCAGCAGGAGTCAGGGAGTTAGCAATGAAAAACTGTTTTTT. This encodes CASRSQGVSNEKLFF. The chain carries TRBV6-5 and TRBJ1-4, with a possible D match to TRBD1 (5 bases). This CDR3 spans 15 amino acids. Trimming removed 6 bases at V and 5 bases at J, with 16 bases between. CDR1 and CDR2 (germline): MNHEY, SVGAGI.